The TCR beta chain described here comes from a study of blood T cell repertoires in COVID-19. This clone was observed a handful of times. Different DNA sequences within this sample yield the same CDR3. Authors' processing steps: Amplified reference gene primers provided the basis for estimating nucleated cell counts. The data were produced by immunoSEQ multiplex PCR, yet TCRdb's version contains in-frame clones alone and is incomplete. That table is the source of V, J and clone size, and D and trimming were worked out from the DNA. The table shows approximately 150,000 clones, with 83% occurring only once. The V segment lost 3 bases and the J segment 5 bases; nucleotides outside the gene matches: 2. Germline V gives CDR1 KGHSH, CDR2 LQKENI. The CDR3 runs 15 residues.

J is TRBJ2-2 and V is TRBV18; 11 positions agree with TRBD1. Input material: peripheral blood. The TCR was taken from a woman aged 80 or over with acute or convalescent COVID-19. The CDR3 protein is CASSPRDRGTGELFF. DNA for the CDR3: TGTGCCAGCTCACCCAGGGACAGGGGGACCGGGGAGCTGTTTTTT.